The 4 T cell receptor beta chains in this list originate from one sample, sequenced in a study of response to subunit inactivated influenza vaccine. MiXCR, applied by TCRdb to the RT-PCR reads, yields one record per CDR3 protein. The sample shows 550,000 to 800,000 distinct CDR3 sequences, approximately 15% of them seen only once. Specimen: PBMCs from blood, collected less than 15 days before vaccination. The receptor set was obtained from a man aged 45-65 years who received an inactivated influenza vaccine.

In this sample, this clonotype turned up many times. The chain has TRBV6-1 and TRBJ1-4; TRBD1 is a possible D gene (6 bases). V dropped 5 bases and J dropped 7 bases, with 17 bases sitting between them. The CDR3 extends over 15 amino acids. The germline CDR1 and CDR2 sequences are MNHNS and SASEGT. The CDR3 coding sequence is TGTGCCAGCAGTCGAGTTGGGGGCGGGAGTGAAAAACTGTTTTTT. Its protein product is CASSRVGGGSEKLFF.

V usage is TRBV7-2 and J usage is TRBJ1-6; D not resolved. This CDR3 has 12 residues. The V end was cut by 2 bases, the J end by 14 bases, with 10 bases between. Germline V gene lookup returns CDR1 SGHTA and CDR2 FQGNSA. CDR3 residues: CASSLRVGTLHF. In DNA form, the CDR3 reads TGTGCCAGCAGCTTACGGGTCGGGACCCTCCACTTT.

This clonotype has more than one count but fewer than ten. The chain is built from TRBV2 and TRBJ1-2; D is uncertain. V gave up 2 bases and J gave up 2 bases, with 9 bases separating them. Germline CDR1 and CDR2: SNHLY and FYNNEI. This CDR3 is 14 amino acids long. This chain's CDR3 is CASSESGFNYGYTF. In DNA, the CDR3 is TGTGCCAGCAGTGAATCGGGATTCAACTATGGCTACACCTTC.

The V call is TRBV10-3, the J call TRBJ2-2, with D uncertain. Germline V gene lookup returns CDR1 ENHRY and CDR2 SYGVKD. The ends were cut back, 4 bases at V and 1 base at J, with 13 bases in the middle. The CDR3 runs 16 residues. The CDR3 DNA reads TGTGCCATCAGTGGGAGTTTTACAGAGAACACCGGGGAGCTGTTTTTT. This sequence encodes CAISGSFTENTGELFF.